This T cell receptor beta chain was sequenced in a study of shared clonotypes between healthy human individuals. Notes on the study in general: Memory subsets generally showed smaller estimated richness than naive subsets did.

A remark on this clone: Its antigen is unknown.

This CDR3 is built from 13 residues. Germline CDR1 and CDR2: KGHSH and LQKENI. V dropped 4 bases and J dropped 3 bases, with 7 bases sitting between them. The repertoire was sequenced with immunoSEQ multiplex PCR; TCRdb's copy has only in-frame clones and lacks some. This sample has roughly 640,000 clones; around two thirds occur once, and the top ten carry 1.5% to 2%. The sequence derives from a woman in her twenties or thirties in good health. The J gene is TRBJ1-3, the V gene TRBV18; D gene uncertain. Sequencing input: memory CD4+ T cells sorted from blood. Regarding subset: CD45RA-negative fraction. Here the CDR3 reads CASSQGFGNTIYF. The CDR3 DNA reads TGTGCCAGCTCACAAGGGTTTGGAAACACCATATATTTT.